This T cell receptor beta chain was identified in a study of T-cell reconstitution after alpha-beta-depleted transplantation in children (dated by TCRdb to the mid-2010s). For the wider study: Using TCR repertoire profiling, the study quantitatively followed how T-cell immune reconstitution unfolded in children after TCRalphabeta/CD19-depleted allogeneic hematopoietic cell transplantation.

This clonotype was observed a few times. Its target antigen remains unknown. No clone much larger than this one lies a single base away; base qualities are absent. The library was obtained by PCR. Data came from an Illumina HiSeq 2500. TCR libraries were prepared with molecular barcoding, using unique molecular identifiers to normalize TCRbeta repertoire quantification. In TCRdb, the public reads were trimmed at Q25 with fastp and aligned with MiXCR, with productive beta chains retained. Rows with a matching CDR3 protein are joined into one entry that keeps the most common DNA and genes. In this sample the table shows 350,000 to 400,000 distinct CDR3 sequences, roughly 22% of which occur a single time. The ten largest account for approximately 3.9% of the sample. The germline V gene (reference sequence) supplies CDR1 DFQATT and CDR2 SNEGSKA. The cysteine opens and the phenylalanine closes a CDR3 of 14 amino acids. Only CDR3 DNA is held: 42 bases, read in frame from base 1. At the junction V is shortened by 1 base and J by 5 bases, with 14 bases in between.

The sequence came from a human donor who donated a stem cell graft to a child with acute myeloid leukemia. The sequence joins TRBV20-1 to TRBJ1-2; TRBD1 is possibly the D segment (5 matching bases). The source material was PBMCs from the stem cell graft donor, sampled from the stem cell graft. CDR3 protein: CSARAPDTPYGYTF. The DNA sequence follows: TGCAGTGCTAGAGCCCCGGACACTCCATATGGCTACACCTTC.